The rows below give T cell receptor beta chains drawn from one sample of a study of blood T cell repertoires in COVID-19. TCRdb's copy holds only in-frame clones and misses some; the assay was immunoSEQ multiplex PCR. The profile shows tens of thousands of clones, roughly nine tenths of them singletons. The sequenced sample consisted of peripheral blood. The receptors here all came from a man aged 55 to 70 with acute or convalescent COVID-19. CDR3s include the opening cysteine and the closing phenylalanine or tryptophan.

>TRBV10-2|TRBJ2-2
CASRGSGYTGELFF
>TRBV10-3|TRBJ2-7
CAISKDTNYEQYF
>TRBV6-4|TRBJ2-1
CASSLGTSGNNEQFF
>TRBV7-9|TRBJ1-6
CASSIQGPSYNSPLHF
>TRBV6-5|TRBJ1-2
CASRRTGEGYTF
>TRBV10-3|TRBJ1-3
CAIRGTSSGNTIYF
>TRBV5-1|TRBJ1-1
CASSLIGGSRTEAFF
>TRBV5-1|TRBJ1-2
CASSPTGLGYGYTF
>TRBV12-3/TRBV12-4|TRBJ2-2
CASSSTGELFF
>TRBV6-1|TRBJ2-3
CASSAPRRAGNGHTDTQYF
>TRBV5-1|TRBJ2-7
CASSYSGTDYEQYF
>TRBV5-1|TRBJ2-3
CASRLLAERGDTQYF
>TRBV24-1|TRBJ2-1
CATSDPKAGSYNEQFF
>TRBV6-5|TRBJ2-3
CASALAGGPDTQYF
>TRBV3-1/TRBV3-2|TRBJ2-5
CASSQDIETQYF
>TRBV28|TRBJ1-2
CASSSLVVYGYTF
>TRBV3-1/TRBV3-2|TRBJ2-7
CASSRKQGWEQYF
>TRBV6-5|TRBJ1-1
CASRRDRRNTEAFF
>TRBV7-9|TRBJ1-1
CASSPGLPSTEAFF
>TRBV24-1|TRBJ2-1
CATSEIARDSNEQFF
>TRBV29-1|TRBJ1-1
CSHSGGDTEAFF
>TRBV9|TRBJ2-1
CASSVDPPSGVLNEQFF
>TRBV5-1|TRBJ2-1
CASSLGSGLLGEQFF
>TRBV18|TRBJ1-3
CASSPQQGRVSGNTIYF
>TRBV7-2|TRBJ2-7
CASSRDSLRQYF
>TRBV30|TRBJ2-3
CAWIAPSTDTQYF
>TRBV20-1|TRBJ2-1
CSASPSASALGQYNEQFF
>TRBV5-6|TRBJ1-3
CASNIQGAGNTIYF
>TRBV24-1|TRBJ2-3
CATSDRLAGVRDTQYF
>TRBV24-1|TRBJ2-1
CATSDRTRGNEQFF
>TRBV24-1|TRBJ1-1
CATSDFRGEAFF
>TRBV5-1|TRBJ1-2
CASTPGAHDLDGYTF
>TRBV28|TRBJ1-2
CASSPQGSVGYTF